The rows below give T cell receptor beta chains drawn from one sample of a study of blood T cell repertoires in COVID-19. Sequenced by immunoSEQ multiplex PCR; TCRdb stores in-frame clones only, minus some. In the table there are over 250,000 clones, around 90% of which are singletons. Sample: PBMCs or T cells enriched from blood (not recorded which). Receptors originate from a woman aged 50 to 60 who had recovered from COVID-19. Each CDR3 is given with its conserved first and last residue. The order of the fields is V gene, J gene, clone size, D gene, CDR3 protein, CDR3 DNA. The D gene is left open where the match is weak. Clone size is given for some rows only: seen once, a few or many times, or a class if the clone is expanded.

TRBV6-2/TRBV6-3,TRBJ2-1,.,TRBD1,CASSYPGQAKQFF,TGTGCCAGCAGTTACCCGGGACAGGCAAAGCAGTTCTTC
TRBV3-1/TRBV3-2,TRBJ1-1,.,.,CASSQAGLPRAEAFF,TGTGCCAGCAGCCAAGCGGGACTTCCTAGGGCTGAAGCTTTCTTT
TRBV7-2,TRBJ2-3,.,TRBD2,CASSQSGGYRDTQYF,TGTGCCAGCAGCCAGTCGGGAGGGTATCGGGATACGCAGTATTTT
TRBV24-1,TRBJ2-1,.,TRBD2,CATSLSSGGHNEQFF,TGTGCCACCAGTTTATCGAGCGGGGGCCACAATGAGCAGTTCTTC
TRBV9,TRBJ1-1,.,.,CASSVEGSSSNTEAFF,TGTGCCAGCAGCGTGGAAGGTAGTAGCTCGAACACTGAAGCTTTCTTT
TRBV24-1,TRBJ2-7,.,.,CATSDGTYEQYF,TGTGCCACCAGTGACGGGACCTACGAGCAGTACTTC
TRBV19,TRBJ1-5,.,.,CASTTRGGSQPQHF,TGTGCCAGTACCACCCGGGGAGGGAGTCAGCCCCAGCATTTT
TRBV11-2,TRBJ2-7,.,TRBD2,CASSLGSGSGYEQYF,TGTGCCAGCAGCTTAGGTAGCGGGAGCGGCTACGAGCAGTACTTC
TRBV5-1,TRBJ1-2,.,TRBD1,CASSFTGGRTPRTLYGYTF,TGCGCCAGCAGCTTTACAGGGGGCCGGACCCCGCGCACACTCTATGGCTACACCTTC
TRBV28,TRBJ2-7,.,TRBD1,CASRGEDRGLKEQYF,TGTGCCAGCAGGGGGGAGGACAGGGGGCTAAAAGAGCAGTACTTC
TRBV30,TRBJ2-2,.,.,CAWSVVATNTGELFF,TGTGCCTGGAGTGTCGTGGCCACGAACACCGGGGAGCTGTTTTTT
TRBV30,TRBJ1-2,.,.,CAWSGTGGYTF,TGTGCCTGGAGTGGCACGGGGGGCTACACCTTC
TRBV7-2,TRBJ2-7,.,.,CASSSPGLPYEQYF,TGTGCCAGCAGCTCTCCGGGACTGCCGTACGAGCAGTACTTC
TRBV19,TRBJ1-2,few,.,CASTGLDGYTF,TGTGCCAGTACGGGACTTGATGGCTACACCTTC
TRBV11-3,TRBJ2-1,.,.,CASSFGGSSYNEQFF,TGTGCCAGCAGCTTCGGGGGAAGCTCCTACAATGAGCAGTTCTTC
TRBV11-2,TRBJ2-1,.,TRBD2,CASSLAGSSYNEQFF,TGTGCCAGCAGCCTAGCGGGTAGCTCCTACAATGAGCAGTTCTTC
TRBV27,TRBJ2-1,once,.,CASSFGPASSYNEQFF,TGTGCCAGCAGTTTTGGGCCGGCAAGCTCCTACAATGAGCAGTTCTTC
TRBV7-3,TRBJ2-2,.,.,CASSFNRVNTGELFF,TGTGCCAGCAGCTTTAACAGGGTTAACACCGGGGAGCTGTTTTTT
TRBV6-6,TRBJ1-1,.,TRBD1,CASSPGTGGNTEAFF,TGTGCCAGCAGCCCCGGGACAGGGGGCAACACTGAAGCTTTCTTT
TRBV5-1,TRBJ2-3,.,.,CASSLFILSGTSTDTQYF,TGCGCCAGCAGCTTGTTTATACTTAGCGGTACTAGCACAGATACGCAGTATTTT
TRBV4-2,TRBJ1-2,.,TRBD1,CASSQEYNRGDYGYTF,TGTGCCAGCAGCCAAGAATATAACAGGGGAGACTATGGCTACACCTTC
TRBV6-2/TRBV6-3,TRBJ1-2,once,TRBD1,CASSLQGFNYGYTF,TGTGCCAGCAGTTTACAGGGGTTCAACTATGGCTACACCTTC
TRBV7-3,TRBJ2-2,.,TRBD1,CASSWNAGGSGELFF,TGTGCCAGCAGCTGGAACGCAGGGGGCTCCGGGGAGCTGTTTTTT
TRBV6-2/TRBV6-3,TRBJ1-2,.,.,CASSYSSSTGGYGYTF,TGTGCCAGCAGTTACTCTTCCTCGACGGGGGGCTATGGCTACACCTTC
TRBV5-4,TRBJ1-2,.,TRBD1,CASSSMGTARNYGYTF,TGTGCCAGCAGCTCAATGGGGACAGCCCGGAACTATGGCTACACCTTC
TRBV30,TRBJ1-3,.,.,CAWGGFTGTTGNTIYF,TGTGCCTGGGGGGGTTTTACAGGGACCACTGGAAACACCATATATTTT
TRBV2,TRBJ1-1,.,TRBD1,CASSEVTGALNTEAFF,TGTGCCAGCAGTGAAGTAACAGGGGCGCTGAACACTGAAGCTTTCTTT
TRBV25-1,TRBJ2-3,.,.,CASSPARLGTQYF,TGTGCCAGCAGTCCTGCGAGGCTAGGTACGCAGTATTTT
TRBV7-9,TRBJ1-1,.,.,CASRAQGGTEAFF,TGTGCCAGCAGGGCCCAGGGTGGTACTGAAGCTTTCTTT
TRBV7-2,TRBJ1-2,once,.,CASSFGVGGGGYTF,TGTGCCAGCAGCTTTGGTGTAGGGGGTGGTGGCTACACCTTC
TRBV24-1,TRBJ2-1,.,TRBD1,CATSDPSRDRAYNEQFF,TGTGCCACCAGTGATCCCTCCCGGGACAGAGCCTACAATGAGCAGTTCTTC